This TCR beta chain came from a study of Ad26.COV2.S vaccination and SARS-CoV-2 variants. Germline lookup yields CDR1 MNHEY and CDR2 SVGAGI. The V end lost 6 bases, the J end lost 2 bases, and 14 bases lay between the germline ends. There are 15 residues in the CDR3. The treatment was: 15 to 20 received Ad26.COV2.S at low or high dose, single or two shots; about five received placebo; per-sample allocation not given. Samples came from day 63 after the first vaccine or placebo injection. Assay: immunoSEQ multiplex PCR; the TCRdb copy retains only in-frame clones and omits some. In the table there are 300,000 to 350,000 clones, about nine tenths of which are singletons.

The chain joins TRBV6-5 to TRBJ1-5; tentative D call: TRBD1 (6 bases). Sequenced here: peripheral blood, sampled in a trial of Ad26.COV2.S vaccine versus placebo. The origin of this receptor is a person between 18 and 65 years old who received the Ad26.COV2.S COVID-19 vaccine or a placebo. This chain's CDR3 is CASSLTGIGNQPQHF. As DNA, the CDR3 is TGTGCCAGCAGCCTAACAGGGATTGGCAATCAGCCCCAGCATTTT.